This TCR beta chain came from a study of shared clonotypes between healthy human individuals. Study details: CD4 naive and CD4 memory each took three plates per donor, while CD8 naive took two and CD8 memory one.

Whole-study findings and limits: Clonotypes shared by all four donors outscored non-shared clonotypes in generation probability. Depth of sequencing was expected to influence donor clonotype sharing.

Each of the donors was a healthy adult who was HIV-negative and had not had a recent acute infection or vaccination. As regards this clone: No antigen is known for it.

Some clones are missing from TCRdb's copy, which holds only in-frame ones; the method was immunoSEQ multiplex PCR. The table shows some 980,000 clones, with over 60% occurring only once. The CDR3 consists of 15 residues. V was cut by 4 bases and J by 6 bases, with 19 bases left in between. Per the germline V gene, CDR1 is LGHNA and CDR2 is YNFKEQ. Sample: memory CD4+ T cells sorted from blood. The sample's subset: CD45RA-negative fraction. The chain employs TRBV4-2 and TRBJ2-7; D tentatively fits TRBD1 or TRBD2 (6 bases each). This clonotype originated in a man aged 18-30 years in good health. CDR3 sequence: CASSLLSEGGREQYF. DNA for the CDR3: TGTGCCAGCAGCCTTTTGAGCGAGGGGGGCCGCGAGCAGTACTTC.